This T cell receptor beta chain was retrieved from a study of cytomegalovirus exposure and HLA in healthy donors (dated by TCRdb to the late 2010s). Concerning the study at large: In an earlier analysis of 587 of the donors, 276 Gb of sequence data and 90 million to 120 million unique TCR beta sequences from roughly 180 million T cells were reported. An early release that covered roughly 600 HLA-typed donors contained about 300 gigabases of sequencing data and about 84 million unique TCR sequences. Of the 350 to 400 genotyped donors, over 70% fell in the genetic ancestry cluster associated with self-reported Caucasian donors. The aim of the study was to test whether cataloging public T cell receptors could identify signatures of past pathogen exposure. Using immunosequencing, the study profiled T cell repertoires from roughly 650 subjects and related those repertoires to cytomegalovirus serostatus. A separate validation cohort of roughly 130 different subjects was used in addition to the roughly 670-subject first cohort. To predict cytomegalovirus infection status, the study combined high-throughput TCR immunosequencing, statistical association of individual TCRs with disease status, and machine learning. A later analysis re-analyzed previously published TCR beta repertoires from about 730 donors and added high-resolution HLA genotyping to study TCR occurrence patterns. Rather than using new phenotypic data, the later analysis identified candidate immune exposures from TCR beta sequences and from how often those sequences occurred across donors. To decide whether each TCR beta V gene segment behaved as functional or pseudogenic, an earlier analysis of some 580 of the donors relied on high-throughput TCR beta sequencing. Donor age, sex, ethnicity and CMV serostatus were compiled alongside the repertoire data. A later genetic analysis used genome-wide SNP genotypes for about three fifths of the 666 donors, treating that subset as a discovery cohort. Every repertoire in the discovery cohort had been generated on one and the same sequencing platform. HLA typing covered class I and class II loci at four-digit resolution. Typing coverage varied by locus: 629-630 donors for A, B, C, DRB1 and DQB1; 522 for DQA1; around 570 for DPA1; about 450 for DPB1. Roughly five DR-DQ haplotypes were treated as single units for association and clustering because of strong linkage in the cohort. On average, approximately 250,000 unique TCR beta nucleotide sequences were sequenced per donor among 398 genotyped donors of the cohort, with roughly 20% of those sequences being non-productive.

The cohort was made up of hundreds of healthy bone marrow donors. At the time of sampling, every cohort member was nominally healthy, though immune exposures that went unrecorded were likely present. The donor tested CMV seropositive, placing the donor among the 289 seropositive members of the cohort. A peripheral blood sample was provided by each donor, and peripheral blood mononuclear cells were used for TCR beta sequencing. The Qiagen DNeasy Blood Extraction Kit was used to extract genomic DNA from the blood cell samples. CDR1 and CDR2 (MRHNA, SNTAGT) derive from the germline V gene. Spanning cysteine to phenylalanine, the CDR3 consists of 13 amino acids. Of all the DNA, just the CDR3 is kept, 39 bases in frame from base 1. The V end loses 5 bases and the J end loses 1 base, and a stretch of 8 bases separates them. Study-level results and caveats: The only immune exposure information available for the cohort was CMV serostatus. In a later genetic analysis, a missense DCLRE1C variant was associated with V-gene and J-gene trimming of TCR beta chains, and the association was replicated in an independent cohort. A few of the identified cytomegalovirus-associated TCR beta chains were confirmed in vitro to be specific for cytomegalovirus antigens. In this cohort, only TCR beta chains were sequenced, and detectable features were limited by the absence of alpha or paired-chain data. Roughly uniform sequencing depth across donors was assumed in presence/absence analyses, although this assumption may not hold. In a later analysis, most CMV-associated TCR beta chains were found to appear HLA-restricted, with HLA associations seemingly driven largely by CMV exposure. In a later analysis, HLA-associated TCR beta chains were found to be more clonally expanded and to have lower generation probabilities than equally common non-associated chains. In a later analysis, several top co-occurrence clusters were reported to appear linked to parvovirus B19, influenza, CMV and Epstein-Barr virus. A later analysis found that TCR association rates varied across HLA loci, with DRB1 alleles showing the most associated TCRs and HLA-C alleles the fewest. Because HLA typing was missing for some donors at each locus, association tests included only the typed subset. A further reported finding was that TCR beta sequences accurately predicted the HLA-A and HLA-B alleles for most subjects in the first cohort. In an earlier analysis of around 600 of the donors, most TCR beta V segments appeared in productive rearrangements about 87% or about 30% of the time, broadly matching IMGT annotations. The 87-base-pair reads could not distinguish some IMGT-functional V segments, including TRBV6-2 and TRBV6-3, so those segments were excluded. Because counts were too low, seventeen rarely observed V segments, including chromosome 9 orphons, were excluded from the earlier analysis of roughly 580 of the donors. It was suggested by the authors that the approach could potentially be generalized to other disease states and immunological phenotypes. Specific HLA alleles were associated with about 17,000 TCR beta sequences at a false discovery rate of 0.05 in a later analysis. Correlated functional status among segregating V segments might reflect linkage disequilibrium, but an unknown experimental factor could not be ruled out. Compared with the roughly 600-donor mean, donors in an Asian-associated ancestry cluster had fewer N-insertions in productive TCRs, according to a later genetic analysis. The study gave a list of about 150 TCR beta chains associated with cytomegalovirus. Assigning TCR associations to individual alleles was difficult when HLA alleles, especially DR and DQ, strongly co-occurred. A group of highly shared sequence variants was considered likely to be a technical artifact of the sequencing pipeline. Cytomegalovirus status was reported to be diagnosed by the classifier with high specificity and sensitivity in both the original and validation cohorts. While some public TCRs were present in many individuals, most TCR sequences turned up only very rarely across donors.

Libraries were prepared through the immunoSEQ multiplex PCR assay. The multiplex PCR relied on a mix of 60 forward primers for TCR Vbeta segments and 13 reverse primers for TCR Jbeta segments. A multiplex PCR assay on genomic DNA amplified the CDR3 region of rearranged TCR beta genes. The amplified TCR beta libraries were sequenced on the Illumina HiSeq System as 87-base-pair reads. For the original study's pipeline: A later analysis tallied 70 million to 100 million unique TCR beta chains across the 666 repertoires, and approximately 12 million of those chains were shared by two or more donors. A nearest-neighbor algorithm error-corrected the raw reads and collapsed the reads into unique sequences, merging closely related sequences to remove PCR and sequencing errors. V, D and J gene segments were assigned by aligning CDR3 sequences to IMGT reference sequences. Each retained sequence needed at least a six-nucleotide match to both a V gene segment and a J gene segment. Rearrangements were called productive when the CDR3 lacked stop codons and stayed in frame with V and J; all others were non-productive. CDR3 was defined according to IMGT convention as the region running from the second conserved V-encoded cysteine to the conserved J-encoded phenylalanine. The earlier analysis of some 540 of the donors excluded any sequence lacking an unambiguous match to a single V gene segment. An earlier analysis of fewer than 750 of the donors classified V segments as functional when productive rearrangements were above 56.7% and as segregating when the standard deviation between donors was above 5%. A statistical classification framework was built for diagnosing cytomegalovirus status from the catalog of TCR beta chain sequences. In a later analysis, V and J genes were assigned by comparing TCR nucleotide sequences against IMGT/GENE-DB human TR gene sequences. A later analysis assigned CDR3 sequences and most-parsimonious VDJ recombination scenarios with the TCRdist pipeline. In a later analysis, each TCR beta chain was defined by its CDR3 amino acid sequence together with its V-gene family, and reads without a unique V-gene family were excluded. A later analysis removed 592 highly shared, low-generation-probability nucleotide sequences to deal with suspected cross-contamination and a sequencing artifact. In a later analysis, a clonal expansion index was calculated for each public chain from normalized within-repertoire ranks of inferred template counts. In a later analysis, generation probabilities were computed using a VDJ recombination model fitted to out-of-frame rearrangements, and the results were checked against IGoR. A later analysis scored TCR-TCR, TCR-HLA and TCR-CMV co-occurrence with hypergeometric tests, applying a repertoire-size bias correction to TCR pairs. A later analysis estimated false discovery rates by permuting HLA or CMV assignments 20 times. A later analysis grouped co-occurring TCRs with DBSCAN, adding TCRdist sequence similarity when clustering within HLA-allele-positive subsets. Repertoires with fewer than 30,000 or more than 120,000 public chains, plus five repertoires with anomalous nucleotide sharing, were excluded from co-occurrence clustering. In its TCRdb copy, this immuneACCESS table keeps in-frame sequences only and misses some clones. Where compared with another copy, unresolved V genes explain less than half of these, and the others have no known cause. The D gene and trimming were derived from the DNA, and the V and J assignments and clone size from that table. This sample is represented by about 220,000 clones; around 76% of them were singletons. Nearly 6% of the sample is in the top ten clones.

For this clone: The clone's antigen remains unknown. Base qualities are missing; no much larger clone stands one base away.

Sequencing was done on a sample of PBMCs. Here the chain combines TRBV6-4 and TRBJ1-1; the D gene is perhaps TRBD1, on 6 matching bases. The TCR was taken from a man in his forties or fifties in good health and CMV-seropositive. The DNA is TGTGCCAGCAGTACAGGGCCGAACACTGAAGCTTTCTTT. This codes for CASSTGPNTEAFF.